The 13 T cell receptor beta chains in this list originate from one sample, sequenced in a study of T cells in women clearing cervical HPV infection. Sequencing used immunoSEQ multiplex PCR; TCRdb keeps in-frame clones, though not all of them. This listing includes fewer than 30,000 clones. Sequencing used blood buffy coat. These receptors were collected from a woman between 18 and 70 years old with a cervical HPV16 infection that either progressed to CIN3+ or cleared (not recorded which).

CDR3 DNA (partial): TGTGCCAGCAGCCCCTTTTCTAGCGGGAGAGTTAATGAC. It codes for CASSPFSSGRVND. The whole CDR3 sequence reads CASSPFSSGRVNDYTF. The rearrangement links TRBV7-6 to TRBJ1-2; D remains ambiguous. From the germline J gene comes the end of the CDR3, since the read stops 3 residues before it. The V gene's germline CDR1 is SGHVS and CDR2 FNYEAQ. There are 16 residues in the CDR3.

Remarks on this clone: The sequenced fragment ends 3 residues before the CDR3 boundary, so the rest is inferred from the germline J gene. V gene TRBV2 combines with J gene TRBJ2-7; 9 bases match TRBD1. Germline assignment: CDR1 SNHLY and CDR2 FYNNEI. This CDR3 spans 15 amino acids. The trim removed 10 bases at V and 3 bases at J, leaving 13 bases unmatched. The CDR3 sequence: CATREGTGRNYEQYF. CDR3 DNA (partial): TGTGCCACTCGAGAGGGGACAGGGCGGAACTACGAG.

The DNA read from the CDR3 is TGTGCCACCAACTCAGGGGGAACTAATGAAAAA. Amino acid sequence: CATNSGGTNEK. In full, the CDR3 reads CATNSGGTNEKLFF. This chain connects TRBV2 to TRBJ1-4; TRBD1 agrees at 7 bases. The DNA ends 3 residues before the CDR3 does, and the rest of the CDR3 is filled in from the germline J gene. V trimming: 10 bases; J trimming: 1 base; junction bases outside the gene matches: 6. Germline assignment: CDR1 SNHLY and CDR2 FYNNEI. The CDR3 runs 14 residues.

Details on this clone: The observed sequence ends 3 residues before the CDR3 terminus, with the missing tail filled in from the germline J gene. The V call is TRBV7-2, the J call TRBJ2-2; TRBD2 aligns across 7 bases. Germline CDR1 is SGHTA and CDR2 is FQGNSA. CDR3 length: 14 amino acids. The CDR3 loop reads CASSSGTGRSPLFF. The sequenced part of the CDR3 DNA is TGTGCCAGCAGCAGCGGGACGGGACGGTCACCG.

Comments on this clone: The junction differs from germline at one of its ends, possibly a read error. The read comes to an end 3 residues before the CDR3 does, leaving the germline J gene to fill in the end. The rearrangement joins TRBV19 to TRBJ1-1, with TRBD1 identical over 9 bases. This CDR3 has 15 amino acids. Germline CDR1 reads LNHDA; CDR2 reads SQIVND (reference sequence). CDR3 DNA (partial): TGTGCCAGTAGGAATCAGGGATTACAGGGGGCTGAC. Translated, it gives CASRNQGLQGAD. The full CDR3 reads CASRNQGLQGADAFF.

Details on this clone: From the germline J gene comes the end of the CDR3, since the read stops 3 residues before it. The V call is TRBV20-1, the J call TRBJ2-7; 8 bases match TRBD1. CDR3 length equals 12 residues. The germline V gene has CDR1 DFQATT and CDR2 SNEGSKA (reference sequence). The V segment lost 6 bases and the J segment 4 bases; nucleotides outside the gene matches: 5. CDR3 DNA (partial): TGCAGTGCAACAGGGGGATTATACGAG. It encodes CSATGGLYE. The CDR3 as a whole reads CSATGGLYEQYF.

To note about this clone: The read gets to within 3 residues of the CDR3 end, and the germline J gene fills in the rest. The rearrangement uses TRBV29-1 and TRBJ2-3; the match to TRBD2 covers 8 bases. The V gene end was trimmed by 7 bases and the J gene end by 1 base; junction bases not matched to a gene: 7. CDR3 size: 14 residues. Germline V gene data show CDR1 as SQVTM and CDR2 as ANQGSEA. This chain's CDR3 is CSAEGRGGTDTQYF. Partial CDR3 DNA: TGCAGCGCCGAGGGGCGGGGGGGCACAGATACG.

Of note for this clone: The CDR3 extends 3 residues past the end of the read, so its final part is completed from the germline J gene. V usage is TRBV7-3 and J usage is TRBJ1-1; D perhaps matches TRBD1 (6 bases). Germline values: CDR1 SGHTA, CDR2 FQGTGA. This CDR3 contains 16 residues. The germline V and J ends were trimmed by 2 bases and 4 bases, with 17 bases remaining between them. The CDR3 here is CASSLSAGVLGTEAFF. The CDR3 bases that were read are TGTGCCAGCAGCTTATCGGCAGGGGTATTGGGCACTGAA.

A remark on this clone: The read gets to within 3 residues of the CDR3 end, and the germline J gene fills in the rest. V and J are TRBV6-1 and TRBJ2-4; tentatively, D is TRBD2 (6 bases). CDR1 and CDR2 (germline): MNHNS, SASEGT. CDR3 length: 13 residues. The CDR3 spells CASSEQQGGGQYF. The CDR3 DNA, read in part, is TGTGCCAGCAGTGAACAGCAGGGAGGAGGT.

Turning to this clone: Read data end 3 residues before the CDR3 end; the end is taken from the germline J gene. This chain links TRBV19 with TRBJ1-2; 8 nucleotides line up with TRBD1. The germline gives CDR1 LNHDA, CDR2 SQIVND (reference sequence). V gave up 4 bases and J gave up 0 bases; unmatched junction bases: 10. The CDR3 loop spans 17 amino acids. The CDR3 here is CASSTGQGIFSNYGYTF. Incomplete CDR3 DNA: TGTGCCAGTAGTACCGGACAGGGTATATTTTCTAACTATGGC.

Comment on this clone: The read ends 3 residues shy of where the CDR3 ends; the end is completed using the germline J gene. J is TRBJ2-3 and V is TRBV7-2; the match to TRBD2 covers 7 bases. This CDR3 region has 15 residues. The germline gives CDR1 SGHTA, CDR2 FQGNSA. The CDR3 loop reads CASRVGAGRDKTQYF. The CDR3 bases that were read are TGTGCCAGCAGAGTTGGGGCAGGGAGGGATAAGACG.

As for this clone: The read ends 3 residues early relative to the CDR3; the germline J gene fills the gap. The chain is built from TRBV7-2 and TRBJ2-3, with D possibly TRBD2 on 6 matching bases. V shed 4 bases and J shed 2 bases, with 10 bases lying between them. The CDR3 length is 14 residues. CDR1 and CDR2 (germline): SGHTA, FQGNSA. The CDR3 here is CASSSGLLTDTQYF. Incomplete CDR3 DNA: TGTGCCAGCAGCTCGGGACTTCTCACAGATACG.

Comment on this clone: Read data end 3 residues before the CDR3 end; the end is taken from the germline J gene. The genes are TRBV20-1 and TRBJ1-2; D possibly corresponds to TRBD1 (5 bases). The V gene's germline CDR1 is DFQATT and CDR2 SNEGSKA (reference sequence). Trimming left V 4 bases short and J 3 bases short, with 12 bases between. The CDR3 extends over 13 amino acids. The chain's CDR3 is CSATPGSHYGYTF. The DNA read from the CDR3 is TGCAGTGCTACTCCAGGGTCTCACTATGGC.